The 22 T cell receptor beta chains below all came from one sample that was sequenced in a study of cytomegalovirus exposure and HLA in healthy donors (dated by TCRdb to about 2017). Libraries were constructed by the immunoSEQ multiplex PCR assay. A mixture of 60 forward primers for TCR Vbeta segments and 13 reverse primers for TCR Jbeta segments was used in the multiplex PCR. The clones in this table, taken by TCRdb from immuneACCESS, are in-frame only. Not every clone is retained; where verified, under half of the shortfall comes from an unresolved V gene, and the cause of the rest is unknown. The sample's own table lists about 210,000 clones. The ten most abundant clones make up under 1% of the sample. Material for sequencing was PBMCs. These receptors all stem from a woman in her 30s in good health and CMV-seropositive.

This chain joins TRBV21-1 and TRBJ2-3; the table gives TRBD1 as D, unverified against the DNA. TRBV21-1 constitutes a pseudogene. The CDR3 consists of 13 residues. In DNA form, the CDR3 reads TGTGCCAGCCAGGACAGGGTAACAGATACGCAGTATTTT. Protein product: CASQDRVTDTQYF.

This chain joins TRBV4-3 and TRBJ2-3; 16 bases fit TRBD2. There are 16 residues in the CDR3. V shed 1 base and J 8 bases; nucleotides not matched to a gene: 3. Germline V gives CDR1 LGHNA, CDR2 YSLEER. CDR3 sequence: CASSQGGLAGGSTQYF. CDR3 nucleotide sequence: TGCGCCAGCAGCCAAGGGGGACTAGCGGGAGGGAGTACGCAGTATTTT.

The V and J genes are TRBV2 and TRBJ1-2; D is ambiguous. V was pared by 6 bases and J by 7 bases, with 18 bases between. The CDR3 runs to 14 residues. CDR1 is SNHLY, CDR2 FYNNEI, per germline. In nucleotides, the CDR3 is TGTGCCAGCAGGGTCATGGTCGGGTATCGTGGCTACACCTTC. Its translation is CASRVMVGYRGYTF.

The chain recombines TRBV9 with TRBJ2-3, with 13 nucleotides matching TRBD2. The ends lost 1 base at V and 11 bases at J; junction bases unmatched: 10. Germline CDR1 reads SGDLS; CDR2 reads YYNGEE. The CDR3 runs to 16 residues. The DNA for the CDR3 is TGTGCCAGCAGCGTAAGGGGACTAGCGGGGCCACAAGGGCAGTATTTT. This translates into CASSVRGLAGPQGQYF. The variable domain in full, completed from reference TRBV9 and TRBJ2-3, reads DSGVTQTPKHLITATGQRVTLRCSPRSGDLSVYWYQQSLDQGLQFLIQYYNGEERAKGNILERFSAQQFPDLHSELNLSSLELGDSALYFCASSVRGLAGPQGQYFGPGTRLTVL.

The genes are TRBV5-1 and TRBJ1-2; 8 bases agree with TRBD1. J lost 6 bases, V lost 0 bases, and 13 bases had no gene match. The CDR3 contains 17 residues. Per germline, CDR1 SGHRS and CDR2 YFSETQ. The CDR3 bases are TGCGCCAGCAGCTTGGCGGGACAGGAGAACCCGTGGGATGGCTACACCTTC. This sequence encodes CASSLAGQENPWDGYTF.

The V gene is TRBV10-1, the J gene TRBJ1-1, with TRBD1 as a possible D gene (5 bases). In germline, CDR1 is WNHNN, CDR2 SYGVQD (reference sequence). The CDR3 sequence is 13 residues long. Trimming stripped 3 bases from V and 5 bases from J, with 10 bases between. The CDR3 loop is CASSDRRGTEAFF. The CDR3, as DNA: TGCGCCAGCAGTGACAGGCGGGGGACTGAAGCTTTCTTT.

The V and J genes are TRBV9 and TRBJ2-3; 15 nucleotides agree with TRBD2. The CDR3 covers 17 residues. In germline, CDR1 is SGDLS, CDR2 YYNGEE. V trimming: 3 bases; J trimming: 2 bases; junction bases outside the gene matches: 4. This CDR3 reads CASSEGLAGGTTDTQYF. The CDR3 DNA is TGTGCCAGCAGCGAGGGACTAGCGGGGGGTACCACAGATACGCAGTATTTT.

The chain employs TRBV29-1 and TRBJ2-4; 10 bases are shared with TRBD1. The CDR3 contains 15 residues. CDR1 SQVTM and CDR2 ANQGSEA come from the germline V gene. The V gene end was trimmed by 4 bases and the J gene end by 2 bases; junction bases not matched to a gene: 5. In DNA form, the CDR3 reads TGCAGCGTTGGACAGGGGGCCTCGTCCAAAAACATTCAGTACTTC. Its translation is CSVGQGASSKNIQYF.

The chain recombines TRBV5-1 with TRBJ1-3, with D possibly being TRBD1 (5 bases). Germline-derived CDR1 and CDR2 are SGHRS and YFSETQ. The V gene lost 1 base and the J gene lost 4 bases, with 18 bases spanning the gap. This CDR3 has 17 amino acids. For the CDR3, the DNA is TGCGCCAGCAGCTTGTCTACAGGAAGGGTACCAGGAAACACCATATATTTT. It translates to CASSLSTGRVPGNTIYF.

The chain is built from TRBV2 and TRBJ2-7, with 9 bases lining up with TRBD2. Per the germline V gene, CDR1 is SNHLY and CDR2 is FYNNEI. The CDR3 loop spans 15 amino acids. J was trimmed by 6 bases and V by 5 bases; bases with no gene match: 11. CDR3: CASSLSGRLVVEQYF. DNA of the CDR3: TGTGCCAGCAGTCTGAGCGGGAGGCTTGTGGTCGAGCAGTACTTC.

The chain carries TRBV7-9 and TRBJ1-1, with D maybe TRBD1 (6 bases). With 1 base removed from V and 0 bases from J, the gap between germline ends came to 9 bases. The CDR3 totals 15 residues. Germline V lookup: CDR1 SEHNR, CDR2 FQNEAQ (reference sequence). The CDR3 DNA follows: TGTGCCAGCAGCTTAGGTCAGGGGCTGAACACTGAAGCTTTCTTT. Amino acid sequence: CASSLGQGLNTEAFF.

This chain connects TRBV19 to TRBJ2-3; D is perhaps TRBD1 (6 bases). The CDR3 has 17 amino acids. Trimming took 0 bases from V and 1 from J, leaving 14 bases between them. Germline CDR1 reads LNHDA; CDR2 reads SQIVND (reference sequence). The CDR3 loop is CASSIDGEGDGTDTQYF. Written as DNA, the CDR3 is TGTGCCAGTAGTATAGACGGAGAGGGGGATGGCACAGATACGCAGTATTTT.

J is TRBJ1-3 and V is TRBV9; D uncertain. The length of the CDR3 is 15 residues. Trimming left V 2 bases short and J 0 bases short, with 9 bases between. Germline CDR1 is SGDLS and CDR2 is YYNGEE. The CDR3 spells CASSVGFPSGNTIYF. DNA for the CDR3: TGTGCCAGCAGCGTCGGGTTCCCCTCTGGAAACACCATATATTTT. The variable domain in full, with the rest retrieved from reference TRBV9 and TRBJ1-3, is DSGVTQTPKHLITATGQRVTLRCSPRSGDLSVYWYQQSLDQGLQFLIQYYNGEERAKGNILERFSAQQFPDLHSELNLSSLELGDSALYFCASSVGFPSGNTIYFGEGSWLTVV.

This chain uses TRBV7-9 with TRBJ2-1; 8 nucleotides line up with TRBD1. Germline CDR1 reads SEHNR; CDR2 reads FQNEAQ (reference sequence). The V gene end was trimmed by 5 bases and the J gene end by 12 bases; junction bases not matched to a gene: 6. The CDR3 has 12 amino acids. This CDR3 reads CASSPGTGWQFF. CDR3 sequence (DNA): TGTGCCAGCAGCCCAGGGACAGGCTGGCAGTTCTTC.

The rearrangement joins TRBV4-1 to TRBJ2-1; D gene unclear. The CDR3 is 13 residues long. With 0 bases removed from V and 6 bases from J, the gap between germline ends came to 6 bases. The germline V gene has CDR1 MGHRA and CDR2 YSYEKL. The CDR3 loop reads CASSQEPGNEQFF. The CDR3 DNA is TGCGCCAGCAGCCAAGAGCCGGGCAATGAGCAGTTCTTC.

The V and J genes are TRBV6-1 and TRBJ2-3; 9 bases map to TRBD1. There are 16 residues in the CDR3. The V segment lost 4 bases and the J segment 1 base; nucleotides outside the gene matches: 6. Germline V gene lookup returns CDR1 MNHNS and CDR2 SASEGT. The CDR3 region has the DNA TGTGCCAGCAGTGGTGACCGGGACAGGGGCACAGATACGCAGTATTTT. The encoded protein is CASSGDRDRGTDTQYF.

This chain connects TRBV11-2 to TRBJ1-1; maybe TRBD1 (5 bases). The CDR3 extends over 15 amino acids. V was clipped by 5 bases and J by 3 bases, with 16 bases between them. Per the germline V gene, CDR1 is SGHAT and CDR2 is FQNNGV. The CDR3 DNA reads TGTGCCAGCAGCCCTTTCGGGGGTTACGACACTGAAGCTTTCTTT. The encoded protein is CASSPFGGYDTEAFF.

The rearrangement links TRBV5-1 to TRBJ1-1; 7 bases align to TRBD1. The V gene's germline CDR1 is SGHRS and CDR2 YFSETQ. After removal of 0 bases from V and 10 bases from J, the junction contained 6 bases not matched to a gene. This CDR3 has 13 amino acids. CDR3 bases: TGCGCCAGCAGCTTGGGGGACAGATCGCTAGCTTTCTTT. Protein: CASSLGDRSLAFF.

The rearrangement links TRBV9 to TRBJ1-2; the D gene is possibly TRBD1 (6 bases). The CDR3 loop spans 15 amino acids. V gave up 0 bases and J gave up 2 bases, with 11 bases separating them. The germline CDR1 and CDR2 sequences are SGDLS and YYNGEE. In nucleotides, the CDR3 is TGTGCCAGCAGCGTAGTAACAGGGCCGAACTATGGCTACACCTTC. Translated, it gives CASSVVTGPNYGYTF.

The chain carries TRBV2 and TRBJ1-5; 11 bases are a match to TRBD1. With V trimmed by 6 bases and J by 6 bases, 4 bases remained unmatched. The CDR3 consists of 14 residues. Germline V CDR1 and CDR2: SNHLY, FYNNEI. The CDR3 protein is CASRAGQGAQPQHF. CDR3 coding DNA: TGTGCCAGCAGGGCTGGACAGGGGGCTCAGCCCCAGCATTTT.

The chain employs TRBV5-6 and TRBJ2-6; D is unresolved. Germline V gene lookup returns CDR1 SGHDT and CDR2 YYEEEE. Between the trimmed V and J ends, which lost 4 bases and 0 bases, there was a span of 5 bases. The CDR3 is 14 amino acids. CDR3 in amino acids: CASSPSSGANVLTF. The CDR3 coding sequence is TGTGCCAGCAGCCCGAGCTCTGGGGCCAACGTCCTGACTTTC.

This chain joins TRBV4-1 and TRBJ2-3; D not certain. Germline lookup yields CDR1 MGHRA and CDR2 YSYEKL. With 0 bases removed from V and 1 base from J, the gap between germline ends came to 8 bases. The CDR3 covers 15 residues. The CDR3 coding sequence is TGCGCCAGCAGCCAAGAGAAACTCCGCACAGATACGCAGTATTTT. Residues: CASSQEKLRTDTQYF.